Below, 15 T cell receptor beta chains from the same sample are listed, as sequenced in a study of T cells after yellow fever vaccination. TCRdb re-derived calls from the 5' RACE reads in MiXCR, one entry per CDR3 protein. The sample consists of hundreds of thousands of distinct CDR3 sequences, around 4% of them appearing once. Sequencing used PBMCs, obtained on the day of the yellow fever booster vaccination. All receptors derive from a man aged 18 to 35 who received the YFV17D yellow fever vaccine.

J is TRBJ2-1 and V is TRBV30, with D unclear. The germline gives CDR1 GTSNPN, CDR2 SVGIG (reference sequence). Trimming stripped 2 bases from V and 9 bases from J, with 20 bases between. The CDR3 loop spans 15 amino acids. CDR3 in amino acids: CAWSFFGSTGGEQFF. CDR3 in DNA: TGTGCCTGGAGTTTCTTTGGTTCCACCGGCGGTGAGCAGTTCTTC.

This clonotype was found a few times. The chain couples TRBV20-1 to TRBJ2-3; 8 bases agree with TRBD2. This CDR3 is 16 amino acids long. The germline V gene has CDR1 DFQATT and CDR2 SNEGSKA (reference sequence). Unmatched junction bases numbered 5, after V lost 0 bases and J lost 0 bases. CDR3 sequence: CSARDGLAASTDTQYF. The CDR3 nucleotides are TGCAGTGCTAGAGACGGACTAGCCGCTAGCACAGATACGCAGTATTTT.

The gene calls are TRBV6-1 and TRBJ2-3; D not certain. Germline CDR1 MNHNS, CDR2 SASEGT. The CDR3 is 12 residues long. Trimming pared 7 bases from V and 0 bases from J, leaving 5 bases between. CDR3 DNA: TGTGCCAGCACCGGGAGCACAGATACGCAGTATTTT. Its protein is CASTGSTDTQYF.

This clonotype occurred a few times. This rearrangement joins TRBV4-2 to TRBJ1-6; D remains unclear. The CDR3 length is 15 residues. Trimming took 1 base from V and 8 from J, leaving 12 bases between them. From germline, CDR1 is LGHNA and CDR2 YNFKEQ. For the CDR3, the DNA is TGTGCCAGCAGCCAAGGCGAAGGTGGGGATTCACCCCTCCACTTT. Its translation: CASSQGEGGDSPLHF.

The chain employs TRBV20-1 and TRBJ2-1; D unclear. The V gene's germline CDR1 is DFQATT and CDR2 SNEGSKA (reference sequence). This CDR3 region has 12 residues. Between the trimmed V and J ends, which lost 3 bases and 7 bases, there was a span of 10 bases. CDR3 in DNA: TGCAGTGCTAGGGCCCCAAGGAATGAGCAGTTCTTC. Protein sequence: CSARAPRNEQFF.

Many counts were recorded for this clonotype. The chain links TRBV30 to TRBJ1-2, with unresolved D. CDR1 is GTSNPN, CDR2 SVGIG, per germline (reference sequence). V was pared by 1 base and J by 2 bases, with 2 bases between. CDR3 length: 11 amino acids. CDR3 nucleotide sequence: TGTGCCTGGAGTGCCAACTATGGCTACACCTTC. Amino acids: CAWSANYGYTF. The full variable domain, in which reference TRBV30 and TRBJ1-2 provide the parts outside the CDR3, is SQTIHQWPATLVQPVGSPLSLECTVEGTSNPNLYWYRQAAGRGLQLLFYSVGIGQISSEVPQNLSASRPQDRQFILSSKKLLLSDSGFYLCAWSANYGYTFGSGTRLTVV.

The sample holds a few counts of this clonotype. The chain has TRBV6-5 and TRBJ2-3; D call uncertain. Per the germline V gene, CDR1 is MNHEY and CDR2 is SVGAGI. This CDR3 is 11 amino acids long. The ends were cut back, 2 bases at V and 6 bases at J, with 3 bases in the middle. CDR3 bases: TGTGCCAGCAGTTACGACGATACGCAGTATTTT. Amino acids: CASSYDDTQYF.

This clonotype was recorded many times. The V gene is TRBV5-1, the J gene TRBJ1-1, with TRBD1 as a possible D gene (5 bases). Germline-derived CDR1 and CDR2 are SGHRS and YFSETQ. Trimming pared 5 bases from V and 1 base from J, leaving 9 bases between. The CDR3 extends over 13 amino acids. The CDR3 reads CASSTGQNTEAFF. The DNA of the CDR3 is TGCGCCAGCAGTACAGGCCAGAACACTGAAGCTTTCTTT.

The CDR3: CASSYQPTGTAYGYTF. Here the CDR3 DNA reads TGTGCCAGCAGTTATCAACCTACCGGGACAGCCTATGGCTACACCTTC. The rearrangement links TRBV6-6 to TRBJ1-2; 7 bases are shared with TRBD1. The CDR3 is 16 amino acids. Unmatched junction bases numbered 11, after V lost 3 bases and J lost 4 bases. Germline CDR1 and CDR2: MNHNY and SVGAGI (reference sequence).

This clonotype was found many times. This chain joins TRBV5-6 and TRBJ2-7; TRBD1 agrees at 9 bases. The CDR3 has 15 amino acids. In germline, CDR1 is SGHDT, CDR2 YYEEEE. The J segment lost 3 bases and the V segment lost 5 bases, leaving 9 bases of the junction unmatched. The CDR3 DNA follows: TGTGCCAGCAGTCATAGGACAGGGGTCGTCTACGAGCAGTACTTC. It translates to CASSHRTGVVYEQYF.

This clonotype was detected ten times or more. CDR3 sequence reads: CASSQIAGELFF. The CDR3 DNA reads TGCGCCAGCAGCCAAATCGCCGGGGAGCTGTTTTTT. The gene calls are TRBV4-1 and TRBJ2-2; no definite D call. Trimming stripped 2 bases from V and 6 bases from J, with 4 bases between. The CDR3 has 12 residues. Germline V gives CDR1 MGHRA, CDR2 YSYEKL.

This clonotype turned up a few times. One end of the junction does not line up with germline, which may come from a read error. The CDR3 loop is CASSSWTSGSTVELFF. The CDR3 DNA reads TGTGCCAGCAGCTCTTGGACTAGCGGGTCCACCGTGGAGCTGTTTTTT. This rearrangement joins TRBV5-6 to TRBJ2-2, with 11 positions matching TRBD2. This CDR3 spans 16 amino acids. Germline CDR1 is SGHDT and CDR2 is YYEEEE.

This clonotype was observed at least ten times. The V gene is TRBV23-1, the J gene TRBJ2-1, with D perhaps being TRBD1 or TRBD2 (5 bases each). TRBV23-1 qualifies as an ORF whose function is uncertain. The CDR3 extends over 15 amino acids. The V and J ends lost 2 bases and 3 bases respectively, with 11 bases between them. CDR3 in amino acids: CASSQEGFLYNEQFF. CDR3 coding DNA: TGCGCCAGCAGTCAAGAGGGGTTCCTCTACAATGAGCAGTTCTTC.

The V call is TRBV7-8, the J call TRBJ2-3; 8 bases are a match to TRBD1. V was pared by 6 bases and J by 2 bases, with 10 bases of the junction left unmatched. Germline-derived CDR1 and CDR2 are SGHVS and FQNEAQ. The CDR3 totals 16 residues. CDR3 in amino acids: CASSLERTGYTDTQYF. Here the CDR3 DNA reads TGTGCCAGCAGTCTAGAGAGGACAGGGTACACAGATACGCAGTATTTT.

This clonotype has a count of ten or more. The gene calls are TRBV7-2 and TRBJ1-1, with 8 bases matching TRBD1. The V segment lost 3 bases and the J segment 8 bases; nucleotides outside the gene matches: 14. CDR1 and CDR2 from the germline V gene are SGHTA and FQGNSA. The CDR3 has 16 residues. The CDR3 here is CASSFPQGGKIREAFF. The CDR3 region has the DNA TGTGCCAGCAGCTTCCCACAGGGGGGTAAGATCAGAGAAGCTTTCTTT.